This T cell receptor beta chain was found in a study of cytomegalovirus exposure and HLA in healthy donors. Findings of the study overall: What was likely a sequencing artifact was a cluster of highly shared sequence variants. Beyond CMV serostatus, there was no information to go on about immune exposure. Compared with the approximately 700-donor mean, an Asian-associated ancestry cluster reportedly had fewer N-insertions, according to a later analysis.

It was healthy bone marrow donors who served as donors. With regard to this clone: As yet, its antigen is unknown.

Germline V gene lookup returns CDR1 MDHEN and CDR2 SYDVKM. The CDR3 loop spans 15 amino acids. The V segment lost 2 bases and the J segment 2 bases; nucleotides outside the gene matches: 5. A multiplex PCR was run with 60 Vbeta primers and 13 Jbeta primers. This table comes from immunoSEQ multiplex PCR, and its TCRdb copy is limited to in-frame clones, with some not included. The data show 140,000 to 150,000 clones, 60% to 80% seen once. The sequence derives from a male donor in good health and CMV-seronegative. The J gene is TRBJ2-5, the V gene TRBV28, with 7 bases aligning to TRBD2. The sample consisted of PBMCs. The CDR3 DNA reads as TGTGCCAGCAGTTTAGTTCTAGCGGTACAAGAGACCCAGTACTTC. This encodes CASSLVLAVQETQYF.